This T cell receptor (beta chain) was sequenced for a study of CD8+ T cells in alopecia areata. Study in general: Each of the treated patients was given oral tofacitinib, 5 to 10 mg twice daily, for moderate-to-severe alopecia areata.

Investigators isolated RNA and reverse transcribed it into cDNA to act as the sequencing template. Sequencing used immunoSEQ multiplex PCR; TCRdb keeps in-frame clones, though not all of them. Of about 120,000 clones in the sample, approximately 53% are singletons; the top ten hold roughly 0.5%. Overall study results and limits: The presence of one nonresponder keeps the tie between baseline CD8+ expansion and response uncertain. Lesional scalp, notably in alopecia totalis/universalis, had clonality above that of normal scalp.

Treatment indicated: oral pan-JAK inhibitor, 5-10 mg twice daily. A word on this clone: No antigen is known for it.

Germline V gene sequence: CDR1 MNHNY, CDR2 SVGAGI (reference sequence). This CDR3 has 16 residues. V gave up 8 bases and J gave up 2 bases, with 20 bases separating them. The TCR was taken from a human donor with alopecia areata. This material consisted of CD4+ T cells sorted from blood, taken at week 4, from a patient treated with tofacitinib. This chain joins TRBV6-6 and TRBJ2-3; D is unclear. The chain's CDR3 is CASGYGAYPDTDTQYF. The CDR3 region has the DNA TGTGCCAGCGGATATGGAGCCTACCCCGACACAGATACGCAGTATTTT.